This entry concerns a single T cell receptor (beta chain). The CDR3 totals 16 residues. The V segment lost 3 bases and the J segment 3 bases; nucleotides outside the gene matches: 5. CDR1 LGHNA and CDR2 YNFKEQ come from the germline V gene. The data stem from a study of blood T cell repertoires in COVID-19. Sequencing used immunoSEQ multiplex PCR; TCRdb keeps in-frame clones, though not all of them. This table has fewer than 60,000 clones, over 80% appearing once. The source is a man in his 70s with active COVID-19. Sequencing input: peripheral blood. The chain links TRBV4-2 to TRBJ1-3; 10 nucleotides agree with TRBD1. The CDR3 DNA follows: TGTGCCAGCAGCCAGGAGGGACAGGGGAATGGAAACACCATATATTTT. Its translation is CASSQEGQGNGNTIYF.